At least ten counts were recorded for the clone carrying this TCR beta chain. This specimen belongs to a study of blood T cell repertoires in COVID-19. The CDR3 totals 15 residues. CDR1 and CDR2 from the germline V gene are SGHTA and FQGNSA. Trimming took 2 bases from V and 5 from J; bases not matched to a gene: 2. Some clones are missing from TCRdb's copy, which holds only in-frame ones; the method was immunoSEQ multiplex PCR. The table has tens of thousands of clones, more than 75% seen once. The V gene is TRBV7-2, the J gene TRBJ2-1; TRBD2 agrees at 11 bases. This clonotype was sampled from a human donor in a cohort sampled during active COVID-19. Sequencing was performed on peripheral blood. The DNA for the CDR3 is TGTGCCAGCAGCTTACAGACTAGCGGGGACAATGAGCAGTTCTTC. This sequence encodes CASSLQTSGDNEQFF.